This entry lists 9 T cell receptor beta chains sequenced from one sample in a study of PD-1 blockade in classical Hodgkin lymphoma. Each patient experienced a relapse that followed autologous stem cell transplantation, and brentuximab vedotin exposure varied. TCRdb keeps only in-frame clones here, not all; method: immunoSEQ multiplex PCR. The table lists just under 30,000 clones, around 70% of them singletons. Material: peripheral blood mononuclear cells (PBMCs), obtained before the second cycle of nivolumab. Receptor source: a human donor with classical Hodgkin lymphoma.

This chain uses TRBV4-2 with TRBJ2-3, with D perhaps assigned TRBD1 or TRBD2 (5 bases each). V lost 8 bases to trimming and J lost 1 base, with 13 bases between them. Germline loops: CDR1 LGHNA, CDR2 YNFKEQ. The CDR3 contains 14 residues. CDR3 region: CASQQEVGTDTQYF. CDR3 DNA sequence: TGTGCCAGCCAACAGGAGGTGGGCACAGATACGCAGTATTTT.

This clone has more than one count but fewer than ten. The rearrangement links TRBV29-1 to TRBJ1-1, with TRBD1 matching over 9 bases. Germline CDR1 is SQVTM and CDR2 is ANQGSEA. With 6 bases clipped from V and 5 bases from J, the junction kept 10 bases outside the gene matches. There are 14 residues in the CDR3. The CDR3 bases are TGCAGCGTCAACCCGGGACAGGGCTGGACTGAAGCTTTCTTT. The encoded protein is CSVNPGQGWTEAFF.

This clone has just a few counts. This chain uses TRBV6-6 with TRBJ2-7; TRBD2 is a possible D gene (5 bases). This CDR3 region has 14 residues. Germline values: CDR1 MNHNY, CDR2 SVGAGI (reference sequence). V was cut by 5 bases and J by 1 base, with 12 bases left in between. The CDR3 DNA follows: TGTGCCAGCAGTCTTAGGACTTTTTCCTACGAGCAGTACTTC. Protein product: CASSLRTFSYEQYF.

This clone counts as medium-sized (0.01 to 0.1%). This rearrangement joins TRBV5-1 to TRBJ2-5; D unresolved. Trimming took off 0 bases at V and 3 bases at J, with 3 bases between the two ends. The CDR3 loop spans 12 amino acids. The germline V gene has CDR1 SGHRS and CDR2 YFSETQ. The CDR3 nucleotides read TGCGCCAGCAGCTTGGTGGAAGAGACCCAGTACTTC. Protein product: CASSLVEETQYF.

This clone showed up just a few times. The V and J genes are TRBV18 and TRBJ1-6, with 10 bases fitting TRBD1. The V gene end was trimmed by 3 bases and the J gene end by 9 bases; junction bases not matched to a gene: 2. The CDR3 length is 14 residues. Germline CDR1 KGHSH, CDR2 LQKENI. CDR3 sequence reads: CASSPGTGASPLHF. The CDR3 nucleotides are TGTGCCAGCTCACCTGGGACAGGGGCTTCACCCCTCCACTTT.

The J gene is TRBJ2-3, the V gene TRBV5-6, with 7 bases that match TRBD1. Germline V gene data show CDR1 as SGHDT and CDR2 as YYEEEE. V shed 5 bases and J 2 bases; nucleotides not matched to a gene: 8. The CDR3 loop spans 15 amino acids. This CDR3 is CASRRGQELTDTQYF. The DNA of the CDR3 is TGTGCCAGCAGACGTGGACAGGAGCTCACAGATACGCAGTATTTT.

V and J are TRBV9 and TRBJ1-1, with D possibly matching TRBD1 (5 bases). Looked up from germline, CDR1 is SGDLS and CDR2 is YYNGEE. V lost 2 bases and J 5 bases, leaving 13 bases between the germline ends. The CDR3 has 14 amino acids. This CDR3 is CASSVTTVATEAFF. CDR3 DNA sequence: TGTGCCAGCAGCGTGACGACAGTGGCTACTGAAGCTTTCTTT.

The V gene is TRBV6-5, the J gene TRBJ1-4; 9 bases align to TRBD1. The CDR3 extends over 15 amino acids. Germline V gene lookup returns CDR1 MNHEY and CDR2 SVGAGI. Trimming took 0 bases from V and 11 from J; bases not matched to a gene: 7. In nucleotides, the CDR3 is TGTGCCAGCAGTTACTCGGGGACAGGGAAGCGGAAACTGTTTTTT. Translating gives CASSYSGTGKRKLFF.

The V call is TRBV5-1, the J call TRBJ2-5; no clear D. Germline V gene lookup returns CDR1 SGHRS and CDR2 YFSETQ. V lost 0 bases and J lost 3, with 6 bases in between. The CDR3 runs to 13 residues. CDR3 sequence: CASSLGPEETQYF. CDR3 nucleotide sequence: TGCGCCAGCAGCTTGGGCCCCGAAGAGACCCAGTACTTC.